This is a list of T cell receptor beta chains from one sample in a study of cytomegalovirus exposure and HLA in healthy donors. Using immunoSEQ multiplex PCR, the repertoire was profiled, and TCRdb retains in-frame clones only, with some absent. The sample yields some 200,000 clones, more than 60% seen once. Specimen: PBMCs. The origin of the receptors is a man between 45 and 60 years old in good health and CMV-seronegative. Each CDR3 is given with its conserved first and last residue. The D gene is left open where the match is weak. The size entry is marked missing in some rows and otherwise reads once, few, many or a size class.

v_gene	j_gene	abundance	d_gene	CDR3nt	CDR3aa
TRBV29-1	TRBJ2-7	few	.	TGCAGCGTTGAGGGCGTGACCAGGGGGGCCTACGAGCAGTACTTC	CSVEGVTRGAYEQYF
TRBV28	TRBJ1-1	.	TRBD1	TGTGCCAGCAGTAAATCCGGGACAGGGTTGACTGAAGCTTTCTTT	CASSKSGTGLTEAFF
TRBV6-6	TRBJ1-5	.	.	TGTGCCAGCAGTTACGGCAGGGATCAGCCCCAGCATTTT	CASSYGRDQPQHF
TRBV7-6	TRBJ2-3	once	.	TGTGCCAGCAGCAACGACTCCCCCCCGGATTTT	CASSNDSPPDF
TRBV19	TRBJ2-7	.	TRBD1	TGTGCCAGTAGTTCCGGGACAGGGACTACCTACGAGCAGTACTTC	CASSSGTGTTYEQYF
TRBV18	TRBJ2-1	.	TRBD2	TGTGCCAGCTCACCCGGACTAGCGGGAAACAATGAGCAGTTCTTC	CASSPGLAGNNEQFF
TRBV7-3	TRBJ2-1	.	TRBD2	TGTGCCAGCAGCCCGCTCTCTCCGGCTAGCGGAGCCAATGAGCAGTTCTTC	CASSPLSPASGANEQFF
TRBV5-4	TRBJ2-1	.	TRBD2	TGTGCCAGCAGCCCGGGGACTAGCGGGATGAATGAGCAGTTCTTC	CASSPGTSGMNEQFF
TRBV27	TRBJ1-1	.	.	TGTGCCAGCAGTTCCCCCGCCGCGACAGGTGTGAACACTGAAGCTTTCTTT	CASSSPAATGVNTEAFF
TRBV5-1	TRBJ2-5	.	TRBD1	TGCGCCAGCAGCTTACAGGGGTTCCAAGAGACCCAGTACTTC	CASSLQGFQETQYF
TRBV7-7	TRBJ2-1	.	TRBD2	TGTGCTAGCAGCGCTAGCGGGAGGGGGTATGAGCAGTTCTTC	CASSASGRGYEQFF
TRBV18	TRBJ2-5	.	.	TGTGCCAGCTCACCTGGGACTGGTTTGGAGACCCAGTACTTC	CASSPGTGLETQYF
TRBV6-6	TRBJ2-7	.	TRBD2	TGTGCCAGCAGATCGACTAGCGGGGAGAGCTACGAGCAGTACTTC	CASRSTSGESYEQYF
TRBV19	TRBJ2-7	.	TRBD2	TGTGCCAGTAAAAGGCGGGAGTCAGACGAGCAGTACTTC	CASKRRESDEQYF
TRBV4-2	TRBJ2-1	.	TRBD2	TGTGCCAGCAGCCAAGAGGGATTGGCTAGCGGGAGTAATGAGCAGTTCTTC	CASSQEGLASGSNEQFF
TRBV27	TRBJ2-2	.	.	TGTGCCAGCAGTTCGCCCTGGAGTACCGGGGAGCTGTTTTTT	CASSSPWSTGELFF
TRBV7-8	TRBJ2-1	once	TRBD1	TGTGCCAGCAGCTTTTGGACAGGGGGCCTCAATGAGCAGTTCTTC	CASSFWTGGLNEQFF
TRBV7-3	TRBJ2-6	.	.	TGTGCCAGCAGCCTTCAGTCCTCTGGGGCCAACGTCCTGACTTTC	CASSLQSSGANVLTF
TRBV6-1	TRBJ2-4	.	.	TGTGCCAGTATGGTGAGAGCCAAAAACATTCAGTACTTC	CASMVRAKNIQYF
TRBV27	TRBJ2-3	.	TRBD2	TGTGCCAGCAGTTCTAGGCTAGCGGTGAGGGGACGCACAGATACGCAGTATTTT	CASSSRLAVRGRTDTQYF
TRBV6-1	TRBJ2-5	.	.	TGTGCCAGCAGTGAAGCGCTAACCGGAGATGAGTACTTC	CASSEALTGDEYF
TRBV7-9	TRBJ2-7	.	TRBD1	TGTGCCAGCAGCCCTCGGGACAGGGTGACGGAGCAGTACTTC	CASSPRDRVTEQYF
TRBV12-5	TRBJ2-5	.	TRBD2	TGTGCTAGTGGCCTCGGACTAGCGGTTGCAGAGACCCAGTACTTC	CASGLGLAVAETQYF
TRBV2	TRBJ1-1	once	TRBD1	TGTGCCAGCAGAGTACGGACAGGGGGCACGAACACTGAAGCTTTCTTT	CASRVRTGGTNTEAFF
TRBV6-1	TRBJ2-2	.	.	TGTGCCAGCAGTAAAATGACAGCAATCACCGGGGAGCTGTTTTTT	CASSKMTAITGELFF
TRBV6-1	TRBJ2-7	.	TRBD2	TGTGCCAGCAGTGATTGGGGGAGGGACTACGAGCAGTACTTC	CASSDWGRDYEQYF
TRBV5-6	TRBJ2-6	.	.	TGTGCCAGCAGGGACAGTGGCTCTGGGGCCAACGTCCTGACTTTC	CASRDSGSGANVLTF
TRBV6-1	TRBJ2-1	.	.	TGTGCCAGCCGGCAGGAATACAATGAGCAGTTCTTC	CASRQEYNEQFF
TRBV7-2	TRBJ1-4	.	TRBD1	TGTGCCAGCAGCATAACAGGGGGCGGCAGTGAAAAACTGTTTTTT	CASSITGGGSEKLFF
TRBV6-1	TRBJ2-7	.	TRBD1	TGTGCCAGCAGTGAATTGGACAGGGGGTCGAGTTCCTACGAGCAGTACTTC	CASSELDRGSSSYEQYF
TRBV7-2	TRBJ2-2	.	.	TGTGCCAGCAGCTCTCGACTTGGCACCGGGGAGCTGTTTTTT	CASSSRLGTGELFF
TRBV19	TRBJ2-1	few	.	TGTGCCAGTAGCCGATCAGTTGTCGATGAGCAGTTCTTC	CASSRSVVDEQFF
TRBV6-5	TRBJ2-2	.	TRBD2	TGTGCCAGCAGTTATGTGACTAGCGAGCCTTACGGGGAGCTGTTTTTT	CASSYVTSEPYGELFF
TRBV5-5	TRBJ1-4	.	.	TGTGCCAGCAGCTTACTGGGAGGGACAAATGAAAAACTGTTTTTT	CASSLLGGTNEKLFF
TRBV5-1	TRBJ2-1	.	.	TGCGCCAGCACCCCCACCGGGACTGGGGCCTACAATGAGCAGTTCTTC	CASTPTGTGAYNEQFF
TRBV5-4	TRBJ1-1	.	TRBD1	TGTGCCAGCAGCCCCGGGACAGGGGTAATTGGCACTGAAGCTTTCTTT	CASSPGTGVIGTEAFF
TRBV28	TRBJ2-7	.	.	TGTGCCAGCAGAAAGACACGCTACGAGCAGTACTTC	CASRKTRYEQYF
TRBV14	TRBJ2-6	.	.	TGTGCCAGCGGACCAATAGCGGCATCTGGGGCCAACGTCCTGACTTTC	CASGPIAASGANVLTF
TRBV6-1	TRBJ2-7	.	TRBD2	TGTGCCACAGCCCACCCCGGGACTAGCAGGTACGAGCAGTACTTC	CATAHPGTSRYEQYF
TRBV30	TRBJ2-2	.	TRBD2	TGTGCCTGGAGTGTAGGGTGGCTAGCGGGAGAGCCCGGGGAGCTGTTTTTT	CAWSVGWLAGEPGELFF
TRBV30	TRBJ2-2	.	TRBD2	TGTGCCTGGAGTGGGATAATCGGGCTAGCGGGTAACACCGGGGAGCTGTTTTTT	CAWSGIIGLAGNTGELFF
TRBV28	TRBJ2-1	.	TRBD2	TGTGCCAGCAGTTCCAGACTAGCGGGAAGGTACAATGAGCAGTTCTTC	CASSSRLAGRYNEQFF
TRBV6-1	TRBJ1-1	.	TRBD1	TGTGCCAGCAGTACTACAGGGGACACTGAAGCTTTCTTT	CASSTTGDTEAFF
TRBV9	TRBJ1-1	few	.	TGTGCCAGCAGCGTAGAGGCGGGAACTGAAGCTTTCTTT	CASSVEAGTEAFF
TRBV9	TRBJ2-3	.	.	TGTGCCAGCAGTGAACAGGGGAGGACCCATTCAGATACGCAGTATTTT	CASSEQGRTHSDTQYF
TRBV11-1	TRBJ2-5	.	TRBD2	TGTGCCAGCAGGGGACTAGCGGGATATGAGCAGTACTTC	CASRGLAGYEQYF
TRBV6-5	TRBJ1-1	few	TRBD1	TGTGCCAGCAAGAGGACAGGGGTGGTCCGAGGTGAAGCTTTCTTT	CASKRTGVVRGEAFF
TRBV19	TRBJ1-2	few	.	TGTGCCAGTAGTATATCCGGCAGGGTGGATGGCTACACCTTC	CASSISGRVDGYTF
TRBV7-9	TRBJ2-1	.	.	TGTGCCAGCAGCTTTCTAGCGCGAAACGAGCAGTTCTTC	CASSFLARNEQFF
TRBV5-1	TRBJ2-2	.	TRBD2	TGCGCCAGCAGCTTGGAGGGACTAGCTGCCGGGGAGCTGTTTTTT	CASSLEGLAAGELFF
TRBV5-4	TRBJ1-1	once	TRBD1	TGTGCCAGCAGCCCCTCAGACAGGGGGACCAGACGGTCTGAAGCTTTCTTT	CASSPSDRGTRRSEAFF
TRBV4-1	TRBJ2-5	once	.	TGCGCCAGCAGCCAAGGTCCAGAACAAGAGACCCAGTACTTC	CASSQGPEQETQYF
TRBV13	TRBJ2-7	.	TRBD1	TGTGCCAGCAGCTCCAAGGGGGGACAGGGGCCCTACGAGCAGTACTTC	CASSSKGGQGPYEQYF
TRBV29-1	TRBJ2-3	once	.	TGCAGCGTTGAAGATCAAGTGGGAGGTGCAGATACGCAGTATTTT	CSVEDQVGGADTQYF